These T cell receptor beta chains were read from a single sample in a study of cytomegalovirus exposure and HLA in healthy donors. The repertoire was sequenced with immunoSEQ multiplex PCR; TCRdb's copy has only in-frame clones and lacks some. The repertoire includes about 150,000 clones, 86% of them detected once, and around 24% sits in the top ten. The sample consisted of PBMCs. These receptor sequences come from a man aged 18-30 years in good health and CMV-seropositive. The CDR3 runs from the conserved cysteine through the conserved F or W. A D gene is named only where the DNA matches it firmly. Clone size is not always given. Where it is, it says once, few, many or a class for expanded clones.

J gene: TRBJ1-2
clone size: -
V gene: TRBV5-6
D gene: -
CDR3 protein: CASSFPTPGVYGYTF
CDR3 DNA: TGTGCCAGCAGCTTCCCTACCCCTGGAGTTTATGGCTACACCTTC

J gene: TRBJ1-6
clone size: -
V gene: TRBV27
D gene: -
CDR3 protein: CATDHTGSPYNSPLHF
CDR3 DNA: TGTGCCACCGATCATACAGGGAGCCCCTATAATTCACCCCTCCACTTT

J gene: TRBJ2-3
clone size: -
V gene: TRBV7-2
D gene: -
CDR3 protein: CASGGQGSGDTQYF
CDR3 DNA: TGTGCCAGCGGTGGGCAGGGGAGCGGAGATACGCAGTATTTT

J gene: TRBJ2-2
clone size: -
V gene: TRBV2
D gene: TRBD1
CDR3 protein: CASIMDRAGIGELFF
CDR3 DNA: TGTGCCAGCATTATGGACAGGGCAGGGATCGGGGAGCTGTTTTTT

J gene: TRBJ2-1
clone size: -
V gene: TRBV11-3
D gene: -
CDR3 protein: CASSLGPNEQFF
CDR3 DNA: TGTGCCAGCAGCTTAGGGCCGAATGAGCAGTTCTTC

J gene: TRBJ2-5
clone size: -
V gene: TRBV6-5
D gene: TRBD2
CDR3 protein: CAITRTGGPGETQYF
CDR3 DNA: TGTGCCATCACCAGAACGGGGGGACCCGGGGAGACCCAGTACTTC

J gene: TRBJ1-1
clone size: once
V gene: TRBV6-5
D gene: TRBD1
CDR3 protein: CASSYSLVAGGVEAFF
CDR3 DNA: TGTGCCAGCAGTTACTCCCTAGTAGCAGGGGGCGTCGAAGCTTTCTTT

J gene: TRBJ2-3
clone size: -
V gene: TRBV27
D gene: -
CDR3 protein: CASSLVGRSTDTQYF
CDR3 DNA: TGTGCCAGCAGTTTGGTGGGGAGGTCCACAGATACGCAGTATTTT

J gene: TRBJ1-4
clone size: -
V gene: TRBV30
D gene: TRBD1
CDR3 protein: CAWRTGWATNEKLFF
CDR3 DNA: TGTGCCTGGAGGACAGGGTGGGCAACTAATGAAAAACTGTTTTTT

J gene: TRBJ2-7
clone size: -
V gene: TRBV6-6
D gene: TRBD1
CDR3 protein: CASSLQTGFEQYF
CDR3 DNA: TGTGCCAGCAGTCTCCAGACAGGGTTCGAGCAGTACTTC

J gene: TRBJ2-1
clone size: -
V gene: TRBV7-9
D gene: TRBD2
CDR3 protein: CASSAGTSGGPNEQFF
CDR3 DNA: TGTGCCAGCAGCGCAGGGACTAGCGGGGGGCCAAATGAGCAGTTCTTC

J gene: TRBJ1-2
clone size: -
V gene: TRBV5-1
D gene: TRBD1
CDR3 protein: CASSAGQGNTYGYTF
CDR3 DNA: TGCGCCAGCAGCGCGGGACAGGGGAACACCTATGGCTACACCTTC

J gene: TRBJ1-5
clone size: -
V gene: TRBV7-9
D gene: TRBD1
CDR3 protein: CASRAGGQPQHF
CDR3 DNA: TGTGCCAGCAGGGCAGGGGGTCAGCCCCAGCATTTT

J gene: TRBJ1-2
clone size: once
V gene: TRBV18
D gene: TRBD1
CDR3 protein: CASSPRTGPNYGYTF
CDR3 DNA: TGTGCCAGCTCACCCCGGACAGGGCCGAACTATGGCTACACCTTC

J gene: TRBJ2-3
clone size: many
V gene: TRBV27
D gene: TRBD1
CDR3 protein: CASRDRGQLPDTQYF
CDR3 DNA: TGTGCCAGCAGGGACAGGGGGCAACTCCCAGATACGCAGTATTTT

J gene: TRBJ1-1
clone size: -
V gene: TRBV4-2
D gene: TRBD1
CDR3 protein: CASSQKDRGRNTEAFF
CDR3 DNA: TGTGCCAGCAGCCAAAAGGACAGGGGGCGGAACACTGAAGCTTTCTTT

J gene: TRBJ2-6
clone size: -
V gene: TRBV15
D gene: -
CDR3 protein: CATSRPTLGGSGANVLTF
CDR3 DNA: TGTGCCACCAGCAGACCCACACTAGGGGGCTCTGGGGCCAACGTCCTGACTTTC

J gene: TRBJ1-3
clone size: -
V gene: TRBV9
D gene: -
CDR3 protein: CASSPLKQVGSGNTIYF
CDR3 DNA: TGTGCCAGCAGCCCTCTGAAGCAGGTCGGCTCTGGAAACACCATATATTTT

J gene: TRBJ2-7
clone size: -
V gene: TRBV16
D gene: TRBD2
CDR3 protein: CASSQSSGGLYEQYF
CDR3 DNA: TGTGCCAGCAGCCAATCTAGCGGGGGACTCTACGAGCAGTACTTC

J gene: TRBJ2-5
clone size: -
V gene: TRBV19
D gene: TRBD2
CDR3 protein: CASSARLAGQETQYF
CDR3 DNA: TGTGCCAGTAGTGCCCGACTAGCGGGACAAGAGACCCAGTACTTC